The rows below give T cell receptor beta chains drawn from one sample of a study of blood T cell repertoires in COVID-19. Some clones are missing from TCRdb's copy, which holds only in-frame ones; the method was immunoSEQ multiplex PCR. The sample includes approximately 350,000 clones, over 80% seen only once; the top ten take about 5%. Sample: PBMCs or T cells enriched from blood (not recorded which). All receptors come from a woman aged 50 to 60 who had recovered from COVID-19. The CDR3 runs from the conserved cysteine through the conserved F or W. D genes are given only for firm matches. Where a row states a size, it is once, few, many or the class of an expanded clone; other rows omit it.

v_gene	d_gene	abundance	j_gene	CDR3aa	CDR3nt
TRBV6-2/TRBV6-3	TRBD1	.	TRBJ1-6	CASSYFGTGINSPLHF	TGTGCCAGCAGTTACTTCGGGACAGGGATTAATTCACCCCTCCACTTT
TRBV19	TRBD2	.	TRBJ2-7	CASSTLAASYEQYF	TGTGCCAGTAGTACACTAGCGGCTTCCTACGAGCAGTACTTC
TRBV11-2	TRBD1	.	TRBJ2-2	CASRGDRLTPSNTGELFF	TGTGCCAGCAGAGGGGACAGGCTCACGCCATCGAACACCGGGGAGCTGTTTTTT
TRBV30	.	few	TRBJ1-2	CAWSRSYGYTF	TGTGCCTGGAGTAGGAGCTATGGCTACACCTTC
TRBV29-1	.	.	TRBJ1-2	CSVEDSLSQGGLYGYTF	TGCAGCGTTGAAGATTCGTTGAGTCAGGGAGGTCTCTATGGCTACACCTTC
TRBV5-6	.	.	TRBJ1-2	CASRQQGRGYTF	TGTGCCAGCAGGCAACAGGGACGCGGCTACACCTTC
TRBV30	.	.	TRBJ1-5	CAWSSPGQNQPQHF	TGTGCCTGGAGTAGCCCGGGACAAAATCAGCCCCAGCATTTT
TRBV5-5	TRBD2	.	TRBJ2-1	CASSLSGTLEQFF	TGTGCCAGCAGCTTGAGCGGGACCCTTGAGCAGTTCTTC
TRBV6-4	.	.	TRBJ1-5	CASSDGTTFHF	TGTGCCAGCAGTGACGGTACTACTTTTCATTTT
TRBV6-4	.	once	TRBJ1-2	CASSDRGYGYTF	TGTGCCAGCAGTGACAGGGGTTATGGCTACACCTTC